Below, 6 T cell receptor beta chains from the same sample are listed, as sequenced in a study of shared clonotypes between healthy human individuals. Method: immunoSEQ multiplex PCR; TCRdb's copy keeps in-frame clones and lacks some. This table holds fewer than 1.8 million clones, 98% to 99% found once. Sequencing was done on a sample of naive CD4+ T cells sorted from blood. Subset meaning: CD45RA+ positively selected. These receptors were collected from a man in his thirties or forties in good health.

The rearrangement joins TRBV2 to TRBJ2-2; TRBD2 aligns across 8 bases. There are 14 residues in the CDR3. V trimming: 7 bases; J trimming: 5 bases; junction bases outside the gene matches: 6. Looked up from germline, CDR1 is SNHLY and CDR2 is FYNNEI. The CDR3 loop is CASKETSVTGELFF. CDR3 nucleotides: TGTGCCAGCAAAGAGACTAGCGTAACCGGGGAGCTGTTTTTT.

The rearrangement joins TRBV5-4 to TRBJ2-7; no firm D call. The CDR3 length is 14 residues. Trimming pared 2 bases from V and 7 bases from J, leaving 16 bases between. Germline V lookup: CDR1 SGHNT, CDR2 YYREEE (reference sequence). CDR3 sequence: CASSFQGRFTEQYF. DNA for the CDR3: TGTGCCAGCAGCTTCCAAGGCAGGTTCACGGAGCAGTACTTC.

The chain combines TRBV4-1 with TRBJ2-7; a weak D match, TRBD2 (6 bases). The CDR3 is made up of 14 amino acids. Per germline, CDR1 MGHRA and CDR2 YSYEKL. V was shortened by 0 bases and J by 5 bases, with 11 bases between the two germline ends. This chain's CDR3 is CASSQEGRRDEQYF. The CDR3 DNA reads as TGCGCCAGCAGCCAAGAAGGGAGGAGGGACGAGCAGTACTTC.

The chain links TRBV28 to TRBJ1-5; D might be TRBD1 (6 bases). The CDR3 contains 13 residues. CDR1 is MDHEN and CDR2 is SYDVKM in the germline V gene. CDR3 DNA: TGTGCGTTGGGGGAGGGGGTGCGGCAGCCCCAGCATTTT. Translated: CALGEGVRQPQHF. Full variable domain (rest looked up from reference TRBV28 and TRBJ1-5): DVKVTQSSRYLVKRTGEKVFLECVQDMDHENMFWYRQDPGLGLRLIYFSYDVKMKEKGDIPEGYSVSREKKERFSLILESASTNQTSMYLCALGEGVRQPQHFGDGTRLSIL.

This chain links TRBV6-5 with TRBJ2-7; the match to TRBD1 covers 7 bases. CDR1 is MNHEY, CDR2 SVGAGI, per germline. Trimming removed 4 bases from V and 6 bases from J; junction bases left unmatched: 6. This CDR3 comprises 13 residues. The CDR3 nucleotides read TGTGCCAGCAGTTCTACAGGGGTTGGCGAGCAGTACTTC. As protein: CASSSTGVGEQYF.

V is TRBV7-2 and J is TRBJ2-5, with 7 bases that match TRBD1. From germline, CDR1 is SGHTA and CDR2 FQGNSA. The CDR3 is 15 amino acids. J was trimmed by 4 bases and V by 4 bases; bases with no gene match: 9. This CDR3 is CASSSSGDRGETQYF. CDR3 sequence (DNA): TGTGCCAGCAGCTCATCCGGGGACAGAGGAGAGACCCAGTACTTC.